What follows are 12 T cell receptor beta chains derived from one specimen sequenced in a study of T cells in pancreatic ductal adenocarcinoma. The protocol was immunoSEQ multiplex PCR, while the TCRdb copy is restricted to in-frame clones and leaves out a portion. The sample holds about 4,600 clones, around two thirds seen once. Surgery without prior neoadjuvant therapy was the treatment of the selected pancreatic ductal adenocarcinoma patients. Sequencing was carried out using pancreatic tumor tissue. The receptors shown here come from a human donor with pancreatic ductal adenocarcinoma.

This clone was detected only a few times. The chain recombines TRBV5-4 with TRBJ2-2; D call uncertain. The V end lost 2 bases, the J end lost 4 bases, and 0 bases lay between the germline ends. The CDR3 length is 11 residues. Germline lookup yields CDR1 SGHNT and CDR2 YYREEE (reference sequence). CDR3 sequence reads: CASSFTGELFF. The CDR3 DNA is TGTGCCAGCAGCTTCACCGGGGAGCTGTTTTTT.

This clone occurred once. This chain joins TRBV29-1 and TRBJ2-1, with TRBD2 matching 9 bases. CDR3 length: 13 residues. The germline V gene has CDR1 SQVTM and CDR2 ANQGSEA. With V trimmed by 1 base and J by 10 bases, 5 bases remained unmatched. The CDR3 spells CSVEGLAGWEQFF. The CDR3 DNA follows: TGCAGCGTTGAAGGGCTAGCGGGATGGGAGCAGTTCTTC.

Of note for this clone: One end of the junction is discordant with germline, which a read error may explain. CDR3 sequence: CASSEGAATAVAF. CDR3 nucleotide sequence: TGCGCCAGCAGTGAGGGGGCGGCAACTGCTGTGGCCTTC. The chain uses TRBV10-2 and TRBJ1-2, with D perhaps TRBD1 (5 bases). CDR3 length: 13 residues. Germline CDR1 is WSHSY and CDR2 is SAAADI.

This clone was detected only a few times. The J gene is TRBJ1-2, the V gene TRBV5-4; D is uncertain. Per germline, CDR1 SGHNT and CDR2 YYREEE (reference sequence). V lost 1 base, J lost 2 bases, and 12 bases lay in between. The CDR3 extends over 15 amino acids. CDR3 amino acids: CASSLSKGINYGYTF. The CDR3 nucleotides are TGTGCCAGCAGCTTGAGCAAGGGCATCAACTATGGCTACACCTTC.

The V gene is TRBV5-1, the J gene TRBJ1-1; 8 bases fit TRBD1. Germline CDR1 SGHRS, CDR2 YFSETQ. The V gene end was trimmed by 2 bases and the J gene end by 1 base; junction bases not matched to a gene: 4. This CDR3 spans 15 amino acids. The CDR3 DNA sequence: TGCGCCAGCAGCTTAACAGGGGGTCGGAACACTGAAGCTTTCTTT. It encodes CASSLTGGRNTEAFF.

This sequence joins TRBV10-3 and TRBJ1-1, with D uncertain. This CDR3 spans 14 amino acids. Germline V gives CDR1 ENHRY, CDR2 SYGVKD. V was trimmed by 2 bases and J by 0 bases, leaving 7 bases between them. CDR3: CAISEAYMNTEAFF. CDR3 nucleotide sequence: TGTGCCATCAGTGAGGCGTACATGAACACTGAAGCTTTCTTT.

The chain recombines TRBV2 with TRBJ1-2; TRBD1 matches at 7 bases. V lost 7 bases, J lost 2 bases, and 4 bases stayed unmatched. The germline CDR1 and CDR2 sequences are SNHLY and FYNNEI. CDR3 length equals 13 residues. This CDR3 reads CASTLDRNYGYTF. In DNA form, the CDR3 reads TGTGCCAGCACTTTGGACAGGAACTATGGCTACACCTTC.

This chain uses TRBV5-1 with TRBJ2-2, with D hard to call. The V end was cut by 4 bases, the J end by 6 bases, with 16 bases between. The CDR3 runs 15 residues. The germline gives CDR1 SGHRS, CDR2 YFSETQ. The CDR3: CASSPTAQSPGELFF. CDR3 bases: TGCGCCAGCAGCCCTACGGCCCAGAGTCCCGGGGAGCTGTTTTTT.

The rearrangement links TRBV9 to TRBJ2-1; 8 bases agree with TRBD2. Germline CDR1 SGDLS, CDR2 YYNGEE. This CDR3 is built from 16 residues. V lost 7 bases and J lost 0; bases outside the gene matches: 9. This CDR3 is CASARLALSSYNEQFF. The CDR3 nucleotides are TGTGCCAGCGCACGACTAGCGCTAAGCTCCTACAATGAGCAGTTCTTC.

This clone was seen only a few times. The chain uses TRBV2 and TRBJ2-7, with 7 bases lining up with TRBD1. V gave up 7 bases and J gave up 3 bases; unmatched junction bases: 6. In germline, CDR1 is SNHLY, CDR2 FYNNEI. The CDR3 sequence is 13 residues long. The CDR3 loop reads CASNGQALYEQYF. The DNA of the CDR3 is TGTGCCAGCAACGGACAGGCCCTCTACGAGCAGTACTTC.

J is TRBJ1-1 and V is TRBV6-6; D uncertain. Germline V CDR1 and CDR2: MNHNY, SVGAGI (reference sequence). V gave up 6 bases and J gave up 7 bases, with 15 bases separating them. The CDR3 covers 13 residues. The DNA for the CDR3 is TGTGCCAGCAGCCAGGTTGGCAAATTTGAAGCTTTCTTT. Protein sequence: CASSQVGKFEAFF.

This clone was seen only a few times. V usage is TRBV7-9 and J usage is TRBJ2-3; 8 bases are a match to TRBD2. V gave up 7 bases and J gave up 2 bases; unmatched junction bases: 8. Germline loops: CDR1 SEHNR, CDR2 FQNEAQ (reference sequence). The CDR3 spans 15 residues. CDR3: CASTFGAGVTDTQYF. In nucleotides, the CDR3 is TGTGCCAGCACCTTTGGAGCGGGGGTCACAGATACGCAGTATTTT.